This T cell receptor beta chain is from a study of radiation and T cells in renal cell carcinoma. Study-level background: Nephrectomy followed 15 Gy stereotactic body radiation by 4 weeks. Whole-study findings and limits: No pretreatment tumor biopsies were available for baseline clonotypes.

Clones were sequenced by immunoSEQ multiplex PCR, and TCRdb holds only the in-frame ones, with some missing. The table has about 140,000 clones, around 78% seen once. Details on this clone: Its antigen is not identified.

Noted time point: baseline pretreatment blood. The treatment was: 15 Gy SBRT to primary tumor, nephrectomy 4 weeks later. Clear cell pathology was present in this patient's renal cell carcinoma. Germline values: CDR1 LNHNV, CDR2 YYDKDF (reference sequence). The V end lost 5 bases, the J end lost 7 bases, and 24 bases lay between the germline ends. This CDR3 has 18 residues. This rearrangement joins TRBV15 to TRBJ1-6; maybe TRBD1 (6 bases). The receptor's source is a woman between 45 and 65 years old with renal cell carcinoma. This sample comprised blood, obtained from a patient whose treatment included radiotherapy and nephrectomy. The CDR3 region is CATSGRTAFIPGNSPLHF. CDR3 bases: TGTGCCACCAGCGGCAGGACAGCTTTTATCCCGGGAAATTCACCCCTCCACTTT.